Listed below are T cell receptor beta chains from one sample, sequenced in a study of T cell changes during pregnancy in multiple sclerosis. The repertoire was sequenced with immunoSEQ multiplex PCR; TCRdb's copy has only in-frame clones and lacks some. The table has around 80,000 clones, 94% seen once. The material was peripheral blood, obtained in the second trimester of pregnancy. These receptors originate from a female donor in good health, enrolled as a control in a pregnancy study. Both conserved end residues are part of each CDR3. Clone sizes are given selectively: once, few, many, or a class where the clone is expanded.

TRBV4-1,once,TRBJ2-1,CASSQGHSASTEQFF
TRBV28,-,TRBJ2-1,CASSSGLAEQFF
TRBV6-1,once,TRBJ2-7,CASSEGTGDLYEQYF
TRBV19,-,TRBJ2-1,CASSMRPRTIEGNEQFF
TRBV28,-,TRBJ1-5,CASSLGRAFRTSNQPQHF
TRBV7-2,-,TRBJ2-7,CASSLRLAVSYEQYF
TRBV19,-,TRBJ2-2,CASSQPGNTGELFF
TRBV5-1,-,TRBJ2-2,CASSLELSSEGELFF
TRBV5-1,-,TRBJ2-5,CASSLAITGSRETQYF
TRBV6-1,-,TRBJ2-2,CASPDRTSGGELFF
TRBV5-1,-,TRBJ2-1,CASSLGYGSYYNEQFF
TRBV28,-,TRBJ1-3,CASSSQGMENTIYF
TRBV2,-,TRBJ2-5,CASSPGTGLETQYF
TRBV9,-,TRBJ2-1,CASSTWDINNEQFF
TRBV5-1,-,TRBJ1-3,CASSLGQGNGNTIYF
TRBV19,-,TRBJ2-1,CASSTPGLAGGPRSYNEQFF
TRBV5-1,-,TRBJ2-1,CASSHPGTINEQFF
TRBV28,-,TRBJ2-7,CASSTRDLYEQYF
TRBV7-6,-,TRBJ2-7,CASSLNPRQSHEQYF
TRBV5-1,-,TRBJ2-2,CASSLRGGGGTGELFF
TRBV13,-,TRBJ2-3,CASSSSAGLAEDTQYF
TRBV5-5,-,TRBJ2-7,CASSFGLAGNYEQYF
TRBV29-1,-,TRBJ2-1,CSVKNSSSYNEQFF
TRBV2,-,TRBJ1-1,CASSGQLQGSEAFF
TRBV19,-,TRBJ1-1,CASSIPTQVTEAFF
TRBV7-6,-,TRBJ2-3,CASSLISRGGHTDTQYF
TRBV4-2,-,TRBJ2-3,CASSETGGNTDTQYF
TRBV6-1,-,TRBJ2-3,CASRMTGSTDTQYF
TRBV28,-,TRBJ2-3,CASSLAASGTDTQYF
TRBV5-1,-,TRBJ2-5,CASSFFQGRGFETQYF
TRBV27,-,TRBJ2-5,CASSSPRGGETQYF
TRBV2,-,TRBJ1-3,CASKGGGGSGNTIYF
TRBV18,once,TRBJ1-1,CASSRQGENTEAFF
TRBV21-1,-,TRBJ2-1,CASSWGTSGHNEQFF
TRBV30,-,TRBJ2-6,CACLDRGLSSGANVLTF
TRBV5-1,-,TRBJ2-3,CASSWDRGLGGTDTQYF
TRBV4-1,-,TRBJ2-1,CASTQGGRGTYNEQFF
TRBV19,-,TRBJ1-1,CASTGTGNTEAFF
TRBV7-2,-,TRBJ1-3,CASSLEGGSSGNTIYF
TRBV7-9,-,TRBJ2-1,CASSLLAGSYNEQFF
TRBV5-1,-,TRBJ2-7,CASRLAGASSYEQYF
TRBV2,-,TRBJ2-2,CASTIDRGNTGELFF
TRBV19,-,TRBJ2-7,CASSLTSGSSYEQYF
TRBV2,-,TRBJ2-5,CASEGRGTQYF
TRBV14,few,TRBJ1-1,CASSPGGSTEAFF
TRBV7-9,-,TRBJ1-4,CASSLFPLATNEKLFF
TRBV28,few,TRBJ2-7,CASRPTGGYVDEQYF
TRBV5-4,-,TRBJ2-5,CASRPKGGQETQYF
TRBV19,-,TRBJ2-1,CASTNGRGRNEQFF
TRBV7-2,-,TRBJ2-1,CASSLVAGDLFF
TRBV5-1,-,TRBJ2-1,CASSAGLAGVEQFF
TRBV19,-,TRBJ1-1,CASSHLVGDHNTEAFF
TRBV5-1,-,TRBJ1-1,CASSLGALNTEAFF
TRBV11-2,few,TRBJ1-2,CASSPLGPYGYTF
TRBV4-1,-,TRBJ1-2,CASSQDRTGGGGYTF
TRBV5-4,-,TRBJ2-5,CASSLPGQDQETQYF
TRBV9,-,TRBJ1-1,CASSEPPGGTEAFF
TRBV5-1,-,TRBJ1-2,CASSLVGQGALSGYTF
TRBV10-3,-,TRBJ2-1,CAISERLAGVSGEQFF